This T cell receptor beta chain appears in the sequencing data of a study of shared clonotypes between healthy human individuals. The method was immunoSEQ multiplex PCR; TCRdb's version includes in-frame clones alone and lacks a portion of them. This sample carries around 2.5 million clones, 80% to 95% of them seen once, and the ten largest clones take 0.36%. Germline assignment: CDR1 GTSNPN and CDR2 SVGIG (reference sequence). The CDR3 runs 13 residues. The V end was cut by 2 bases, the J end by 6 bases, with 11 bases between. The chain joins TRBV30 to TRBJ2-1; D tentatively fits TRBD1 or TRBD2 (5 bases each). Specimen: naive CD4+ T cells from PBMCs. Subset specified: CD45RA+ positively selected. The TCR was taken from a man younger than 35 in good health. Some clones in this sample may be carry-over from other donors' samples. The CDR3 is CAWSSVGGNEQFF. For the CDR3, the DNA is TGTGCCTGGAGTTCGGTTGGGGGCAATGAGCAGTTCTTC.